This entry describes one T cell receptor (beta chain). Its antigen remains unidentified. This sample is drawn from a study of cytomegalovirus exposure and HLA in healthy donors. About the study: Around 200 million T cells yielded approximately 100 million unique TCR beta sequences, as an earlier analysis found.

Findings of the study overall: Indistinguishable V segments such as TRBV6-2 and TRBV6-3 were excluded. As a later analysis revealed, most CMV-associated TCR beta chains appeared HLA-restricted. Both high specificity and high sensitivity reportedly marked the classifier's diagnosis of cytomegalovirus status.

Trimming took off 6 bases at V and 1 base at J, with 16 bases between the two ends. Germline-derived CDR1 and CDR2 are MNHEY and SMNVEV (reference sequence). This CDR3 is built from 16 residues. The PCR used 60 Vbeta and 13 Jbeta primers. The method was immunoSEQ multiplex PCR; TCRdb's version includes in-frame clones alone and lacks a portion of them. The table has around 90,000 clones, approximately 86% seen once. V usage is TRBV27 and J usage is TRBJ2-1; D might be TRBD2 (6 bases). The receptor was derived from a man aged 25-45 years in good health and CMV-seropositive. The specimen sequenced was PBMCs. This CDR3 is CASRGSSAPSYNEQFF. The CDR3 DNA is TGTGCCAGCAGAGGGTCTAGCGCGCCATCCTACAATGAGCAGTTCTTC.